This T cell receptor beta chain was sequenced during a study of cytomegalovirus exposure and HLA in healthy donors. Study results and limitations: Segments of the TCR beta V type were, in most cases, productive about 87% or about 30% of the time in an earlier analysis. As a later analysis showed, several of the most significant clusters appeared to be linked to common viral pathogens. V- and J-gene trimming in TCR beta was tied to a missense DCLRE1C variant by an analysis performed later.

A multiplex PCR was run with 60 Vbeta primers and 13 Jbeta primers. Repertoires were generated with immunoSEQ multiplex PCR, while TCRdb's copy carries only in-frame clones and drops some. The sample holds about 130,000 clones, approximately 80% seen once. With regard to this clone: Antigen specificity is unknown.

Germline CDR1 and CDR2: MNHEY and SMNVEV (reference sequence). The CDR3 is 13 residues long. V was cut by 6 bases and J by 3 bases, with 12 bases left in between. V usage is TRBV27 and J usage is TRBJ2-7, with D possibly TRBD1 on 6 matching bases. Sequenced input: PBMCs. The receptor was derived from a woman aged 40 to 55 in good health and CMV-seronegative. DNA for the CDR3: TGTGCCAGCAGACGAGGACAGATCTACGAGCAGTACTTC. Protein sequence: CASRRGQIYEQYF.